The sequence of this T cell receptor beta chain was determined in a study of T cell repertoires in aging, cancer and after chemotherapy. Study-wide context: Over several months to years, re-sampled healthy donor repertoires clearly shared clones. Overall study results and limits: Age-matched healthy donors had significantly more diverse, less clonal blood TCR repertoires than untreated cancer patients. In cancer patients, declining TCR diversity with age involved lost richness and lost evenness. No conclusions about immunological memory after chemotherapy can be drawn from the repertoire data.

A mixed TRB-A/B primer pool amplified rearranged TRB by multiplex touch-down PCR. Each CDR3 protein is one row after TCRdb ran MiXCR on the multiplex PCR reads. The repertoire holds about 13,000 distinct CDR3 sequences, about 25% seen once, with about 50% in the top ten. The template was genomic DNA from peripheral blood, not RNA. The germline V gene has CDR1 MNHEY and CDR2 SVGAGI. The CDR3 extends over 15 amino acids. Trimming cost V 6 bases and J 6 bases, with 21 bases left between them. Regarding this clonotype: Its target is not known.

Specimen: blood. This rearrangement joins TRBV6-5 to TRBJ2-7; D ambiguous. The receptor was isolated from a human donor in good health. The CDR3, as DNA: TGTGCCAGCAGCCCAGAACGGGCCGTCGTTGGCGAGCAGTACTTC. Its translation: CASSPERAVVGEQYF.